Below, 32 T cell receptor beta chains from the same sample are listed, as sequenced in a study of cytomegalovirus exposure and HLA in healthy donors. Assay used: immunoSEQ multiplex PCR; TCRdb lists only in-frame clones, some missing. The sample holds 100,000 to 150,000 clones; roughly 89% are singletons and the top ten take approximately 2%. What was sequenced was PBMCs. Source of these receptors: a woman aged 18-29 years in good health and CMV-seronegative.

This chain joins TRBV7-9 and TRBJ2-5, with 8 nucleotides matching TRBD2. V lost 1 base and J lost 13; bases outside the gene matches: 8. Germline V CDR1 and CDR2: SEHNR, FQNEAQ (reference sequence). The CDR3 is 13 residues long. The CDR3 DNA sequence: TGTGCCAGCAGCTTAGATTCTAGCGGGTCTTGGTACTTC. It encodes CASSLDSSGSWYF.

This chain connects TRBV28 to TRBJ1-5; 8 nucleotides align to TRBD1. This CDR3 has 16 amino acids. CDR1 is MDHEN, CDR2 SYDVKM, per germline. J gave up 7 bases and V 10 bases, and 18 bases lay outside the gene matches. CDR3 in amino acids: CATETSPGQGGQPQHF. In DNA form, the CDR3 reads TGTGCCACCGAAACTAGCCCCGGACAGGGTGGCCAGCCCCAGCATTTT.

This chain joins TRBV19 and TRBJ1-1; 7 bases map to TRBD1. The CDR3 contains 15 residues. Germline lookup yields CDR1 LNHDA and CDR2 SQIVND (reference sequence). V shed 7 bases and J 5 bases; nucleotides not matched to a gene: 13. DNA for the CDR3: TGTGCCAGTAAGGGGTCAGGGGGTTGGTATACTGAAGCTTTCTTT. This translates into CASKGSGGWYTEAFF.

The genes are TRBV29-1 and TRBJ2-1, with 10 nucleotides matching TRBD1. V was clipped by 7 bases and J by 3 bases; unmatched bases: 0. This CDR3 region has 12 residues. Germline V gene sequence: CDR1 SQVTM, CDR2 ANQGSEA. This CDR3 is CSGDRGYNEQFF. CDR3 sequence (DNA): TGCAGCGGGGACAGGGGCTACAATGAGCAGTTCTTC.

The chain links TRBV9 to TRBJ2-5; 9 bases are a match to TRBD2. Germline loops: CDR1 SGDLS, CDR2 YYNGEE. CDR3 length: 14 amino acids. V was clipped by 4 bases and J by 0 bases; unmatched bases: 1. The CDR3 DNA reads as TGTGCCAGCAGCCCTAGCGGGGACCAAGAGACCCAGTACTTC. This encodes CASSPSGDQETQYF.

The rearrangement uses TRBV7-9 and TRBJ2-3; 8 nucleotides agree with TRBD2. The CDR3 is made up of 15 amino acids. V was clipped by 5 bases and J by 4 bases; unmatched bases: 8. Germline loops: CDR1 SEHNR, CDR2 FQNEAQ (reference sequence). The CDR3 reads CASSGGSGVADTQYF. The CDR3 DNA reads TGTGCCAGCAGCGGGGGTAGCGGGGTGGCAGATACGCAGTATTTT.

This clone came up once. This chain uses TRBV5-1 with TRBJ2-1; 7 bases fit TRBD2. Germline CDR1 and CDR2: SGHRS and YFSETQ. This CDR3 is built from 14 residues. The V segment lost 5 bases and the J segment 6 bases; nucleotides outside the gene matches: 8. DNA for the CDR3: TGCGCCAGCAGTTTACAAAGCGGGGCCAATGAGCAGTTCTTC. Protein sequence: CASSLQSGANEQFF.

The rearrangement uses TRBV6-7 and TRBJ1-1, with 9 bases aligning to TRBD1. TRBV6-7 belongs to the ORF category, with a function that is uncertain. J was trimmed by 0 bases and V by 6 bases; bases with no gene match: 8. There are 16 residues in the CDR3. DNA of the CDR3: TGTGCCAGCAGATTTCGACAGGGGGGCATGAACACTGAAGCTTTCTTT. Its translation: CASRFRQGGMNTEAFF.

The chain combines TRBV11-2 with TRBJ1-6; a possible D gene is TRBD1 (5 bases). Trimming removed 1 base at V and 10 bases at J, with 11 bases between. Per the germline V gene, CDR1 is SGHAT and CDR2 is FQNNGV. This CDR3 comprises 14 residues. CDR3 in amino acids: CASSLVLTESPLHF. As DNA, the CDR3 is TGTGCCAGCAGCTTAGTCCTGACAGAATCACCCCTCCACTTT.

The chain uses TRBV15 and TRBJ1-1; 7 nucleotides match TRBD1. This CDR3 has 14 amino acids. Per germline, CDR1 LNHNV and CDR2 YYDKDF (reference sequence). Trimming cost V 5 bases and J 0 bases; bases outside gene matches: 3. The CDR3, as DNA: TGTGCCACCAGCCGAGGGGGCCTGAACACTGAAGCTTTCTTT. As protein: CATSRGGLNTEAFF.

The chain has TRBV7-2 and TRBJ1-1; tentatively, D is TRBD1 (6 bases). The CDR3 consists of 14 residues. Germline values: CDR1 SGHTA, CDR2 FQGNSA. Trimming left V 7 bases short and J 4 bases short, with 16 bases between. The CDR3 reads CASTTGSRSTEAFF. The CDR3 DNA is TGTGCCAGCACTACAGGGTCGAGATCCACTGAAGCTTTCTTT.

V is TRBV7-6 and J is TRBJ2-2, with D perhaps TRBD1 (6 bases). Per the germline V gene, CDR1 is SGHVS and CDR2 is FNYEAQ. V lost 2 bases and J 0 bases, leaving 13 bases between the germline ends. The CDR3 loop spans 17 amino acids. The CDR3 bases are TGTGCCAGCAGCTTACAACAGGGAGCGGCGAACACCGGGGAGCTGTTTTTT. This sequence encodes CASSLQQGAANTGELFF.

V and J are TRBV28 and TRBJ1-1; D call uncertain. This CDR3 is built from 12 residues. V was cut by 2 bases and J by 7 bases, with 8 bases left in between. CDR1 MDHEN and CDR2 SYDVKM come from the germline V gene. CDR3 sequence (DNA): TGTGCCAGCAGTTTACCGCGGGGTGAAGCTTTCTTT. Amino acids: CASSLPRGEAFF.

CDR3 bases: TGTGCCAGCAGCCGGGGGGGATTACGGATGAACACCGGGGAGCTGTTTTTT. Its translation is CASSRGGLRMNTGELFF. The rearrangement joins TRBV7-9 to TRBJ2-2; TRBD2 agrees at 8 bases. The germline V gene has CDR1 SEHNR and CDR2 FQNEAQ (reference sequence). J gave up 1 base and V 5 bases, and 9 bases lay outside the gene matches. CDR3 length: 17 amino acids.

This clone was seen just once. This chain uses TRBV2 with TRBJ2-1; the match to TRBD1 covers 9 bases. Trimming took 7 bases from V and 3 from J; bases not matched to a gene: 7. This CDR3 has 15 residues. Germline-derived CDR1 and CDR2 are SNHLY and FYNNEI. The CDR3 sequence: CASKVQGAIYNEQFF. DNA of the CDR3: TGTGCCAGCAAAGTACAGGGGGCAATCTACAATGAGCAGTTCTTC. Using reference TRBV2 and TRBJ2-1 for the parts outside the CDR3, the full variable domain is EPEVTQTPSHQVTQMGQEVILRCVPISNHLYFYWYRQILGQKVEFLVSFYNNEISEKSEIFDDQFSVERPDGSNFTLKIRSTKLEDSAMYFCASKVQGAIYNEQFFGPGTRLTVL.

This clone was observed a handful of times. The chain links TRBV11-3 to TRBJ2-7; D is possibly TRBD2 (5 bases). The germline gives CDR1 SGHNT, CDR2 YENEEA. Trimming removed 2 bases at V and 2 bases at J, with 16 bases between. The CDR3 has 16 amino acids. In DNA form, the CDR3 reads TGTGCCAGCAGCTTAACTTACTGGCAGCGGACCTACGAGCAGTACTTC. Encoded protein: CASSLTYWQRTYEQYF.

The chain carries TRBV5-4 and TRBJ1-2; a possible D gene is TRBD1 (5 bases). V lost 3 bases, J lost 6 bases, and 12 bases lay in between. This CDR3 comprises 13 residues. The germline CDR1 and CDR2 sequences are SGHNT and YYREEE (reference sequence). The CDR3, as DNA: TGTGCCAGCAGCTGGAGGGGAGGGGATGGCTACACCTTC. Translation: CASSWRGGDGYTF. Variable domain in full (rest from reference TRBV5-4 and TRBJ1-2): ETGVTQSPTHLIKTRGQQVTLRCSSQSGHNTVSWYQQALGQGPQFIFQYYREEENGRGNFPPRFSGLQFPNYSSELNVNALELDDSALYLCASSWRGGDGYTFGSGTRLTVV.

The chain is built from TRBV9 and TRBJ2-3; 8 bases map to TRBD2. CDR1 and CDR2 (germline): SGDLS, YYNGEE. J lost 5 bases, V lost 1 base, and 6 bases had no gene match. There are 15 residues in the CDR3. CDR3 residues: CASSVLAGAGDTQYF. CDR3 DNA: TGTGCCAGCAGCGTACTAGCGGGTGCCGGAGATACGCAGTATTTT. The entire variable domain, with the rest obtained from reference TRBV9 and TRBJ2-3, is as follows: DSGVTQTPKHLITATGQRVTLRCSPRSGDLSVYWYQQSLDQGLQFLIQYYNGEERAKGNILERFSAQQFPDLHSELNLSSLELGDSALYFCASSVLAGAGDTQYFGPGTRLTVL.

The rearrangement links TRBV12-5 to TRBJ2-1; 10 positions agree with TRBD2. The CDR3 runs to 19 residues. The V segment lost 5 bases and the J segment 7 bases; nucleotides outside the gene matches: 20. Germline V CDR1 and CDR2: LGHNT, FRNRAP. The CDR3 DNA is TGTGCTAGTGGTCGCCCTGATAAACTAGCGGGGACCCCTAGGAATGAGCAGTTCTTC. Translating it yields CASGRPDKLAGTPRNEQFF.

This rearrangement joins TRBV7-2 to TRBJ2-3, with 9 bases fitting TRBD2. The germline CDR1 and CDR2 sequences are SGHTA and FQGNSA. The CDR3 extends over 15 amino acids. J lost 1 base, V lost 2 bases, and 1 base had no gene match. The CDR3 reads CASSLIAGGTDTQYF. The DNA for the CDR3 is TGTGCCAGCAGCTTAATAGCGGGGGGCACAGATACGCAGTATTTT.

The J gene is TRBJ1-4, the V gene TRBV6-5; the D gene is possibly TRBD1 (6 bases). The germline gives CDR1 MNHEY, CDR2 SVGAGI. V dropped 2 bases and J dropped 0 bases, with 10 bases sitting between them. The CDR3 loop spans 16 amino acids. The CDR3 region has the DNA TGTGCCAGCAGTTACGGACAGACTGCAACTAATGAAAAACTGTTTTTT. Its protein is CASSYGQTATNEKLFF.

The rearrangement links TRBV28 to TRBJ2-1, with 7 bases that match TRBD2. The CDR3 consists of 20 residues. Germline V lookup: CDR1 MDHEN, CDR2 SYDVKM. V lost 4 bases and J lost 1; bases outside the gene matches: 19. This CDR3 reads CASSSSWGQRGGGSYNEQFF. The CDR3 DNA is TGTGCCAGCAGTTCAAGTTGGGGTCAGCGGGGAGGAGGGTCCTACAATGAGCAGTTCTTC.

J is TRBJ2-7 and V is TRBV6-6, with D tentatively TRBD1 (6 bases). Germline V CDR1 and CDR2: MNHNY, SVGAGI (reference sequence). Trimming cost V 0 bases and J 3 bases, with 15 bases left between them. The CDR3 has 16 residues. CDR3 residues: CASSYSRADRNYEQYF. In nucleotides, the CDR3 is TGTGCCAGCAGTTACTCACGGGCCGACAGGAACTACGAGCAGTACTTC.

The chain couples TRBV27 to TRBJ1-1, with 8 bases aligning to TRBD1. The germline V gene encodes CDR1 MNHEY and CDR2 SMNVEV (reference sequence). The CDR3 loop spans 15 amino acids. The V segment lost 4 bases and the J segment 1 base; nucleotides outside the gene matches: 5. CDR3 region: CASSWTGLGNTEAFF. DNA of the CDR3: TGTGCCAGCAGTTGGACAGGGTTGGGGAACACTGAAGCTTTCTTT.

This clone has a single count. The chain has TRBV7-9 and TRBJ2-5, with 7 bases lining up with TRBD1. The germline V gene encodes CDR1 SEHNR and CDR2 FQNEAQ (reference sequence). J lost 5 bases, V lost 5 bases, and 17 bases had no gene match. CDR3 length: 17 residues. The CDR3 sequence is CASSHPLRQGGWETQYF. The CDR3 nucleotides read TGTGCCAGCAGCCATCCTTTGCGACAGGGCGGGTGGGAGACCCAGTACTTC.

The chain couples TRBV4-1 to TRBJ1-5, with TRBD1 matching 7 bases. CDR1 and CDR2 (germline): MGHRA, YSYEKL. The CDR3 is made up of 16 amino acids. V lost 3 bases, J lost 4 bases, and 9 bases stayed unmatched. The CDR3 DNA reads as TGCGCCAGCAGCCAGATAGGACAGGCTCCAAATCAGCCCCAGCATTTT. Its protein is CASSQIGQAPNQPQHF.

This sequence joins TRBV28 and TRBJ1-1; D is uncertain. CDR3 length equals 11 residues. Between the trimmed V and J ends, which lost 4 bases and 5 bases, there was a span of 5 bases. CDR1 and CDR2 from the germline V gene are MDHEN and SYDVKM. The CDR3 sequence: CASSYGTEAFF. The CDR3 bases are TGTGCCAGCAGTTACGGGACTGAAGCTTTCTTT.

This clone was seen a few times. V gene TRBV5-4 combines with J gene TRBJ1-6; 7 positions match TRBD1. V dropped 4 bases and J dropped 8; count of bases not matched to a gene: 6. The CDR3 runs to 14 residues. Germline V lookup: CDR1 SGHNT, CDR2 YYREEE (reference sequence). CDR3 nucleotide sequence: TGTGCCAGCAGCCTAAGACAGGGCGATTCACCCCTCCACTTT. Protein product: CASSLRQGDSPLHF.

This clone was counted a single time. J is TRBJ1-6 and V is TRBV9; D may be TRBD1 (6 bases). This CDR3 is 17 amino acids long. Germline V gene data show CDR1 as SGDLS and CDR2 as YYNGEE. Trimming shortened V by 1 base and J by 0 bases, and 11 bases separated the two germline ends. CDR3 coding DNA: TGTGCCAGCAGCGTACTTGACAGGAGCTCCTATAATTCACCCCTCCACTTT. The encoded protein is CASSVLDRSSYNSPLHF.

CDR3 nucleotide sequence: TGTGCCTGGGGTAGCGGAAACTCCTACGAGCAGTACTTC. This encodes CAWGSGNSYEQYF. The chain has TRBV30 and TRBJ2-7; TRBD2 might be the D (6 bases). Per germline, CDR1 GTSNPN and CDR2 SVGIG (reference sequence). The CDR3 is 13 residues long. Trimming pared 5 bases from V and 0 bases from J, leaving 11 bases between. Variable domain in full (rest from reference TRBV30 and TRBJ2-7): SQTIHQWPATLVQPVGSPLSLECTVEGTSNPNLYWYRQAAGRGLQLLFYSVGIGQISSEVPQNLSASRPQDRQFILSSKKLLLSDSGFYLCAWGSGNSYEQYFGPGTRLTVT.

The V gene is TRBV7-9, the J gene TRBJ1-1; D ambiguous. Trimming removed 0 bases at V and 2 bases at J, with 16 bases between. Germline CDR1 SEHNR, CDR2 FQNEAQ (reference sequence). The CDR3 is made up of 17 amino acids. DNA of the CDR3: TGTGCCAGCAGCTTAGCGAGGAGGGTTTTTGAAAACACTGAAGCTTTCTTT. It codes for CASSLARRVFENTEAFF.

The chain carries TRBV5-1 and TRBJ2-3; TRBD1 agrees at 7 bases. The J segment lost 0 bases and the V segment lost 2 bases, leaving 3 bases of the junction unmatched. The CDR3 has 15 amino acids. Germline V CDR1 and CDR2: SGHRS, YFSETQ. DNA for the CDR3: TGCGCCAGCAGCTTAAGGGGGCCAAGCACAGATACGCAGTATTTT. Amino acid sequence: CASSLRGPSTDTQYF.